The sequence of this T cell receptor (beta chain) was determined in a study of shared clonotypes between healthy human individuals. Sequenced by immunoSEQ multiplex PCR; TCRdb stores in-frame clones only, minus some. Of 2,100,000 or so clones in the sample, 90% to 97% were seen once. The V and J ends lost 7 bases and 2 bases respectively, with 12 bases between them. CDR3 length equals 13 residues. The germline V gene has CDR1 MNHNS and CDR2 SASEGT. This chain uses TRBV6-1 with TRBJ2-7; D possibly uses TRBD1 or TRBD2 (5 bases each). Sequenced material: naive CD4+ T cells sorted from blood. Subset described: CD45RA+ positively selected. This receptor was taken from a man aged 18 to 29 in good health. In DNA form, the CDR3 reads TGTGCCAGCACGGGGCTCCCCACCTACGAGCAGTACTTC. Its translation is CASTGLPTYEQYF.